This T cell receptor (beta chain) was identified in a study of T cell responses to AZD1222 COVID-19 vaccine. In the study overall: Combined were second doses at about 4 or about 12 weeks.

General observations from the study: It should be noted that donors were predominantly white British and more often female, and clonal diversity was possibly underestimated. Nearly half of spike-specific TCRs reportedly target unmutated variant regions. Seropositive status at baseline applied to only six AZD1222 recipients.

Profiled with immunoSEQ multiplex PCR; TCRdb holds only in-frame clones, not every one. The sample gives 120,000 to 150,000 clones, 90% to 95% of which show up once; around 5.1% is in the top ten. Trimming took off 5 bases at V and 4 bases at J, with 18 bases between the two ends. The V gene's germline CDR1 is SGHDT and CDR2 YYEEEE. The CDR3 spans 16 residues. About this clone: Its antigen is currently unknown.

The genes are TRBV5-6 and TRBJ2-2; D perhaps matches TRBD2 (6 bases). The sequence derives from an adult in good health. Sequencing was performed on peripheral blood, taken on day 0 of AZD1222 vaccination. The CDR3 DNA is TGTGCCAGCAGGGGATATACTAGCCTGAGCACCGGGGAGCTGTTTTTT. As protein: CASRGYTSLSTGELFF.